This T cell receptor beta chain is drawn from a study of human T cells and chemical hapten exposure. The time point is: patch test 1, 2 weeks after DPC sensitization. Treatment specified: therapeutic diphenylcyclopropenone sensitization with weekly scalp DPC. Individual cDNA molecules each carried unique molecular identifiers attached by the library. TCRdb re-derived calls from the RACE reads in MiXCR, one entry per CDR3 protein. The sample records just over 80,000 distinct CDR3 sequences, 9.5% to 12% being singletons. The TCR originated in a woman in her forties or fifties with alopecia areata. Some clones in this sample may be carry-over from other donors' samples. The source was whole blood, collected in connection with sensitization to the hapten diphenylcyclopropenone (DPC).

The CDR3 DNA follows: TGTGCCAGCAGCTTAGACGGGGCGAGCACAGATACGCAGTATTTT. This encodes CASSLDGASTDTQYF. The V gene is TRBV7-2, the J gene TRBJ2-3; D could derive from TRBD1 or TRBD2 (5 bases each). Deletions cut 1 base from V and 0 bases from J, with 8 bases between. CDR1 and CDR2 (germline): SGHTA, FQGNSA. The CDR3 is 15 amino acids. Based on the CDR3 plus reference TRBV7-2 and TRBJ2-3, the full variable domain is GAGVSQSPSNKVTEKGKDVELRCDPISGHTALYWYRQSLGQGLEFLIYFQGNSAPDKSGLPSDRFSAERTGGSVSTLTIQRTQQEDSAVYLCASSLDGASTDTQYFGPGTRLTVL.